This entry lists 25 T cell receptor beta chains sequenced from one sample in a study of T cell repertoires in cytomegalovirus infection. These receptors' antigens are unknown. TCRdb re-called the reads with MiXCR, one entry per CDR3 protein. The data show about 770,000 distinct CDR3 sequences, with almost 30% seen just once and around 14% held by the top ten. The material was cultured CD8+ T cells from PBMCs, obtained from culture after CMV antigen stimulation. Receptor source: a human donor in good health (CMV status not recorded). Some clones in this sample may be carry-over from other donors' samples.

The chain is built from TRBV6-2 or TRBV6-3 and TRBJ1-6, with 10 bases aligning to TRBD1. The CDR3 totals 15 residues. V lost 6 bases and J lost 14; bases outside the gene matches: 13. From germline, CDR1 is MNHEY and CDR2 SVGEGT. CDR3 protein: CASSLHSGTGATLHF. CDR3 in DNA: TGTGCCAGCAGCTTACACTCCGGGACAGGGGCCACCCTCCACTTT.

This clonotype was found a few times. V usage is TRBV6-1 and J usage is TRBJ2-7; D is ambiguous. Germline V lookup: CDR1 MNHNS, CDR2 SASEGT. This CDR3 comprises 14 residues. V gave up 2 bases and J gave up 1 base, with 9 bases separating them. CDR3 loop: CASSEFAGSYEQYF. The CDR3 nucleotides are TGTGCCAGCAGTGAATTCGCAGGTTCCTACGAGCAGTACTTC.

The V and J genes are TRBV2 and TRBJ2-1; tentatively, D is TRBD1 (5 bases). The ends were cut back, 10 bases at V and 9 bases at J, with 16 bases in the middle. The CDR3 runs to 12 residues. Looked up from germline, CDR1 is SNHLY and CDR2 is FYNNEI. The CDR3 DNA sequence: TGTGCCATCAGCCCGTGGGGCTTTGAGCAGTTCTTC. Its protein product is CAISPWGFEQFF.

In regard to this clonotype: Just one base apart from a much larger clone, this may be a read error. This chain uses TRBV10-3 with TRBJ1-5, with unresolved D. The length of the CDR3 is 15 residues. V was clipped by 6 bases and J by 2 bases, with 14 bases between them. The germline gives CDR1 ENHRY, CDR2 SYGVKD. The CDR3 sequence is CAISGRGRGNQPQHF. The CDR3 nucleotides read TGTGCCATCAGCGGACGGGGAAGGGGCAATCAGCCCCAGCATTTT.

V is TRBV7-9 and J is TRBJ2-7, with D hard to call. The V end lost 4 bases, the J end lost 7 bases, and 20 bases lay between the germline ends. Germline V CDR1 and CDR2: SEHNR, FQNEAQ (reference sequence). The CDR3 is made up of 15 amino acids. The CDR3 bases are TGTGCCAGCAGCTCGCCCAGTACACGCAAAGGGGAGCAGTACTTC. Protein: CASSSPSTRKGEQYF.

This chain uses TRBV12-3 or TRBV12-4 with TRBJ1-5; D gene unclear. This CDR3 comprises 13 residues. The V gene lost 4 bases and the J gene lost 3 bases, with 7 bases spanning the gap. The CDR3 DNA sequence: TGTGCCAGCAGTTCGGCCCACAATCAGCCCCAGCATTTT. This encodes CASSSAHNQPQHF.

This clonotype has a count of ten or more. The chain is built from TRBV12-3 or TRBV12-4 and TRBJ2-3, with D hard to call. The CDR3 loop spans 16 amino acids. V was trimmed by 3 bases and J by 2 bases, leaving 15 bases between them. CDR3 residues: CASSFSGVGVTDTQYF. CDR3 in DNA: TGTGCCAGCAGTTTTTCGGGCGTGGGTGTCACAGATACGCAGTATTTT.

In its sample, this clonotype was seen many times. The V and J genes are TRBV6-5 and TRBJ1-2; weak D call: TRBD1 (5 bases). V lost 5 bases and J lost 1, with 11 bases in between. The CDR3 is made up of 14 amino acids. Germline CDR1 and CDR2: MNHEY and SVGAGI. The DNA for the CDR3 is TGTGCCAGCAGTCTTACAGGAGTTAACTATGGCTACACCTTC. This sequence encodes CASSLTGVNYGYTF.

The chain links TRBV6-6 to TRBJ2-7; D call uncertain. Trimming removed 7 bases from V and 4 bases from J, with 14 bases in between. Germline V gene lookup returns CDR1 MNHNY and CDR2 SVGAGI (reference sequence). The CDR3 is 13 amino acids. This CDR3 reads CASTQGLIYEQYF. The CDR3 region has the DNA TGTGCCAGCACCCAAGGGCTAATATACGAGCAGTACTTC.

This clonotype appeared a few times. The chain is built from TRBV5-8 and TRBJ2-2; TRBD1 aligns across 9 bases. Germline loops: CDR1 SGHTS, CDR2 YDEGEE. The CDR3 loop spans 17 amino acids. The CDR3 loop is CVGEERDREYDTGELFF. CDR3 sequence (DNA): TGTGTCGGAGAGGAACGGGACAGGGAATATGACACCGGGGAGCTGTTTTTT.

This clonotype was picked up a small number of times. The rearrangement links TRBV12-3 or TRBV12-4 to TRBJ1-2, with D possibly TRBD1 on 5 matching bases. CDR3 length: 15 amino acids. The V end was cut by 5 bases, the J end by 6 bases, with 19 bases between. The CDR3 sequence: CASSIGGLVENGYTF. In DNA form, the CDR3 reads TGTGCCAGCAGTATCGGGGGATTGGTAGAAAATGGCTACACCTTC.

This clonotype was seen at least ten times. V and J are TRBV7-2 and TRBJ2-1; D may be TRBD1 or TRBD2 (5 bases each). The CDR3 length is 17 residues. Germline CDR1 and CDR2: SGHTA and FQGNSA. The V gene lost 5 bases and the J gene lost 8 bases, with 25 bases spanning the gap. The CDR3 region is CASSTVGDTGISHEQFF. CDR3 DNA sequence: TGTGCCAGCAGCACCGTGGGGGATACAGGAATATCCCATGAGCAGTTCTTC.

In this sample, this clonotype turned up a few times. This chain joins TRBV19 and TRBJ1-4, with D uncertain. Germline CDR1 is LNHDA and CDR2 is SQIVND (reference sequence). V lost 4 bases, J lost 5 bases, and 8 bases lay in between. The CDR3 covers 13 residues. The CDR3 DNA follows: TGTGCCAGTAGTAATCCGGCGAATGAAAAACTGTTTTTT. It yields the protein CASSNPANEKLFF.

J is TRBJ1-2 and V is TRBV29-1; D is unclear. CDR3 size: 11 residues. V lost 5 bases and J lost 5, with 9 bases in between. The germline gives CDR1 SQVTM, CDR2 ANQGSEA. The CDR3 is CSVLRPYGYTF. The CDR3 DNA is TGCAGCGTTCTAAGGCCTTATGGCTACACCTTC.

This clonotype was recorded at least ten times. The V and J genes are TRBV7-2 and TRBJ2-5, with no clear D. CDR3 length: 15 residues. Germline assignment: CDR1 SGHTA and CDR2 FQGNSA. Trimming removed 1 base from V and 5 bases from J, with 14 bases in between. CDR3 residues: CASSLGTGSKETQYF. The CDR3 DNA reads as TGTGCCAGCAGCTTAGGTACGGGTTCTAAGGAGACCCAGTACTTC.

This clonotype was counted at least ten times. The CDR3 DNA follows: TGTGCCAGCAGCCAGGACAGCGTAAATGAAAAACTGTTTTTT. Protein sequence: CASSQDSVNEKLFF. The V call is TRBV5-5, the J call TRBJ1-4; tentative D call: TRBD1 (6 bases). Germline V lookup: CDR1 SGHKS, CDR2 YYEKEE (reference sequence). This CDR3 has 14 residues. Trimming removed 4 bases from V and 5 bases from J, with 12 bases in between.

This sequence joins TRBV28 and TRBJ2-6; D may match TRBD1 or TRBD2 (5 bases each). The CDR3 has 16 amino acids. V was pared by 5 bases and J by 2 bases, with 13 bases between. Germline V gene lookup returns CDR1 MDHEN and CDR2 SYDVKM. The CDR3: CASSPLGTAGANVLTF. Here the CDR3 DNA reads TGTGCCAGCAGTCCCCTCGGGACCGCTGGGGCCAACGTCCTGACTTTC.

V usage is TRBV7-9 and J usage is TRBJ1-4; D is uncertain. The germline CDR1 and CDR2 sequences are SEHNR and FQNEAQ (reference sequence). V lost 5 bases and J 8 bases, leaving 12 bases between the germline ends. This CDR3 comprises 13 residues. Written as DNA, the CDR3 is TGTGCCAGCAGCCCCCGGGGAGGGGAAAAACTGTTTTTT. Its protein product is CASSPRGGEKLFF.

This clonotype was counted only a few times. V and J are TRBV10-1 and TRBJ2-7; weak D call: TRBD1 (5 bases). The ends were cut back, 5 bases at V and 0 bases at J, with 20 bases in the middle. Germline values: CDR1 WNHNN, CDR2 SYGVQD (reference sequence). CDR3 length: 17 residues. CDR3 protein: CASSPAPWGSSSYEQYF. The DNA of the CDR3 is TGCGCCAGCAGTCCTGCCCCGTGGGGCAGCAGCTCCTACGAGCAGTACTTC.

This clonotype was seen only a few times. V usage is TRBV27 and J usage is TRBJ1-1; D not certain. Germline V CDR1 and CDR2: MNHEY, SMNVEV (reference sequence). Trimming removed 8 bases at V and 5 bases at J, with 18 bases between. This CDR3 contains 14 residues. For the CDR3, the DNA is TGTGCCAGCTATAAACCTCCCGCGGGGACTGAAGCTTTCTTT. It encodes CASYKPPAGTEAFF.

This clonotype was counted once. The chain couples TRBV14 to TRBJ2-7; D ambiguous. Trimming shortened V by 0 bases and J by 6 bases, and 18 bases separated the two germline ends. The CDR3 sequence is 16 residues long. Germline-derived CDR1 and CDR2 are SGHDN and FVKESK. CDR3 sequence reads: CASSQEGRVAYFEQYF. In DNA, the CDR3 is TGTGCCAGCAGCCAAGAAGGTCGGGTTGCGTATTTCGAGCAGTACTTC.

The chain recombines TRBV15 with TRBJ1-4; D not certain. This CDR3 spans 15 amino acids. Looked up from germline, CDR1 is LNHNV and CDR2 is YYDKDF (reference sequence). V lost 1 base to trimming and J lost 4 bases, with 10 bases between them. The CDR3 here is CATSRGPGLNEKLFF. CDR3 bases: TGTGCCACCAGCAGAGGTCCCGGACTTAATGAAAAACTGTTTTTT.

The chain carries TRBV27 and TRBJ1-1, with 8 positions matching TRBD1. Germline assignment: CDR1 MNHEY and CDR2 SMNVEV (reference sequence). J lost 5 bases, V lost 0 bases, and 5 bases had no gene match. The CDR3 loop spans 15 amino acids. The CDR3 here is CASSLSVWTGTEAFF. DNA for the CDR3: TGTGCCAGCAGTTTATCGGTCTGGACAGGGACTGAAGCTTTCTTT.

The sample holds a few counts of this clonotype. At one boundary the junction diverges from the germline segment, which might be a read error. The CDR3 nucleotides read TGTGCCAGCAGGTTAGCGGGGGCCTACAATGAGCAGTTCTTC. Protein: CASRLAGAYNEQFF. The gene calls are TRBV7-2 and TRBJ2-1; 9 bases line up with TRBD2. The CDR3 totals 14 residues. CDR1 is SGHTA, CDR2 FQGNSA, per germline.

There are a few counts of this clonotype. The CDR3 region has the DNA TGTGCCAGCAGTTTGGAATGGGGGCTGGACACTGAAGCTTTCTTT. This encodes CASSLEWGLDTEAFF. The chain combines TRBV6-2 or TRBV6-3 with TRBJ1-1, with a tentative D call TRBD1 (6 bases). Trimming stripped 4 bases from V and 3 bases from J, with 15 bases between. From germline, CDR1 is MNHEY and CDR2 SVGEGT. CDR3 length: 15 amino acids.